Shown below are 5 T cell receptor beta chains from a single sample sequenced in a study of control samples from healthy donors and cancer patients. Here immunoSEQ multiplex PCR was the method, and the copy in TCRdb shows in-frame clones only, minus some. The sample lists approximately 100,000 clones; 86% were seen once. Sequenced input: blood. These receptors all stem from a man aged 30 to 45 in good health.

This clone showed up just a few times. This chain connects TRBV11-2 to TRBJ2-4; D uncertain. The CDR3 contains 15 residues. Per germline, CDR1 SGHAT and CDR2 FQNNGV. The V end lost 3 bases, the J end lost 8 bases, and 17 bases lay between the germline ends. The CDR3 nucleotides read TGTGCCAGCAGCTTTTTATCGGGCCGGGTAGACATTCAGTACTTC. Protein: CASSFLSGRVDIQYF.

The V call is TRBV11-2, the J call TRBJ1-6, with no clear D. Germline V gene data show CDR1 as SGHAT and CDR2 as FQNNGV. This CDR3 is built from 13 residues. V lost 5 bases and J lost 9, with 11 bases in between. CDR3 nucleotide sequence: TGTGCCAGCAGCCACGGGGTACTTTCACCCCTCCACTTT. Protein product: CASSHGVLSPLHF.

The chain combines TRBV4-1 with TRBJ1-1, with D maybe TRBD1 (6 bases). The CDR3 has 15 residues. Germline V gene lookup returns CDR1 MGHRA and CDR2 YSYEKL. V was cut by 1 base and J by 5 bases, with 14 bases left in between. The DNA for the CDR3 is TGCGCCAGCAGCCAAGTAGGGGGTTTGGTAACTGAAGCTTTCTTT. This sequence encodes CASSQVGGLVTEAFF.

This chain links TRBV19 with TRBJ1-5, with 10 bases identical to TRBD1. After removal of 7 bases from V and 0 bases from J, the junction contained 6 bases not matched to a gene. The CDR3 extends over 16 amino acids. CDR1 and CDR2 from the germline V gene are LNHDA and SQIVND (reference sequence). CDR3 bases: TGTGCCAGTACCGACAGGGGGCGGGGTAGCAATCAGCCCCAGCATTTT. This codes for CASTDRGRGSNQPQHF.

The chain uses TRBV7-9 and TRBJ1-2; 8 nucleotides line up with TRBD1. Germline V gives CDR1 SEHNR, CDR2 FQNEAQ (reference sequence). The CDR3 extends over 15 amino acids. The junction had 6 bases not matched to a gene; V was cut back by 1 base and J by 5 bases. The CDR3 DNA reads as TGTGCCAGCAGCTTAGGCCAGGGGGCAGAGTATGGCTACACCTTC. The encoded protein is CASSLGQGAEYGYTF.